This T cell receptor (beta chain) originates from a study of T cells expressing NK-cell markers (dated by TCRdb to about 2020). With regard to the full study: In sorted CD3+CD56+NKG2C+, CD3+CD56+NKG2C- and CD3+CD56-NKG2C+ T-cell subsets from eight donors, TCR beta-chain repertoires were profiled. The study sequenced eight donors, all healthy volunteers chosen at random: three men and five women. Of the eight sequenced donors, seven were found to be HCMV-seropositive and one was found to be HCMV-seronegative. The libraries were sequenced on Illumina HiSeq 2000/2500, MiSeq or NextSeq, producing 2 x 150 bp reads. What the study reported, not specific to this receptor: Whether the expanded NKG2C-expressing T cell clones were specific for HCMV antigens remained unclear. Those dominant clonotypes were again the most abundant among CD3+CD56-NKG2C+ cells in several donors, at about 25-65%. In six donors, the dominant CD3+CD56+NKG2C+ clonotypes ranked among the top 10 CD8+ clonotypes, making up about 1.0-8% of CD8+ T cells.

Concerning this clonotype itself: No antigen is known for it.

The instrument given in TCRdb is Illumina HiSeq 2000. The TCR beta cDNA libraries were made using 5'RACE template switching, a step that added both a universal primer site and unique molecular identifiers. Synthesis of cDNA was primed from the TCR beta constant segment and was followed by two consecutive PCR amplification steps. As for the original processing: MIGEC handled demultiplexing of the reads and grouping by UMI, while MiTCR was used to assemble and quantify clonotypes. To exclude erroneous sequences, any TCR cDNA sequence not supported by at least two reads was discarded. The tcR package was used for downstream repertoire analysis, and clonotypes were matched across fractions by CDR3 nucleotide sequence plus V segment. Antigen specificity was annotated against VDJdb with VDJmatch, allowing one amino acid substitution in CDR3. Following TCRdb reprocessing, every CDR3 protein sequence forms one entry, and DNA is not provided. The V and J calls, along with clone size, are taken from TCRdb and not from the paper's own processing. This sample's table has entries for 200,000 to 300,000 distinct CDR3 sequences. 0.39% of the sample belongs to the ten largest clones.

Including cysteine and phenylalanine, the CDR3 has 16 amino acids. No DNA appears here. The germline V gene (reference sequence) sets CDR1 to DFQATT and CDR2 to SNEGSKA. HCMV-specific IgG was detected in serum with a commercial ELISA kit to determine HCMV serostatus. Peripheral blood mononuclear cells were isolated from blood by Ficoll density gradient centrifugation. This TCR was sampled from a man younger than 30 in good health. Donor details come from another sample of the same person, matched by shared clones. The chain couples TRBV20-1 to TRBJ2-2. The sequenced sample consisted of blood T cells: a sorted CD56 or NKG2C T cell subset, CD4+ or CD8+ T cells, or bulk PBMC T cells (not recorded which). The CDR3 region reads CSARVPRTANTGELFF.